Shown below are 20 T cell receptor beta chains from a single sample sequenced in a study of blood T cell repertoires in COVID-19. Here immunoSEQ multiplex PCR was the method, and the copy in TCRdb shows in-frame clones only, minus some. The table records tens of thousands of clones, around 75% of them present only once. The sequencing sample was made of peripheral blood. Receptor source: a man in his 70s with acute or convalescent COVID-19.

V and J are TRBV20-1 and TRBJ1-1; D perhaps matches TRBD1 (6 bases). The CDR3 covers 11 residues. V was trimmed by 6 bases and J by 8 bases, leaving 13 bases between them. The V gene's germline CDR1 is DFQATT and CDR2 SNEGSKA (reference sequence). CDR3 amino acids: CSASNREEAFF. CDR3 nucleotides: TGCAGTGCCTCGAACAGGGAGGAAGCTTTCTTT.

CDR3 sequence reads: CASSYRQANTGELFF. As DNA, the CDR3 is TGTGCCAGCAGTTACAGGCAGGCGAACACCGGGGAGCTGTTTTTT. This chain uses TRBV6-2 or TRBV6-3 with TRBJ2-2; D gene unclear. V dropped 2 bases and J dropped 0 bases, with 7 bases sitting between them. This CDR3 contains 15 residues. Per the germline V gene, CDR1 is MNHEY and CDR2 is SVGEGT.

Note on this clone: The sample holds other DNA sequences that translate to the same CDR3. The rearrangement links TRBV7-3 to TRBJ1-1; possibly TRBD1 for D (6 bases). Germline CDR1 reads SGHTA; CDR2 reads FQGTGA. The ends were cut back, 5 bases at V and 5 bases at J, with 12 bases in the middle. The CDR3 contains 13 residues. The CDR3 sequence: CASSIQGNTEAFF. The CDR3 nucleotides read TGTGCCAGCAGCATACAGGGAAATACTGAAGCTTTCTTT.

V and J are TRBV29-1 and TRBJ1-1; weak D call: TRBD1 (5 bases). The germline V gene encodes CDR1 SQVTM and CDR2 ANQGSEA. The CDR3 extends over 17 amino acids. Deletions cut 4 bases from V and 0 bases from J, with 21 bases between. CDR3 sequence reads: CSVVSRSGRAMNTEAFF. In DNA, the CDR3 is TGCAGCGTTGTCAGCAGGTCTGGCAGGGCCATGAACACTGAAGCTTTCTTT.

The chain joins TRBV4-2 to TRBJ2-7; a possible D gene is TRBD1 (5 bases). V was cut by 2 bases and J by 6 bases, with 14 bases left in between. The V gene's germline CDR1 is LGHNA and CDR2 YNFKEQ. This CDR3 contains 14 residues. The CDR3 bases are TGTGCCAGCAGCCAAAACAGGTATTCCACCGAGCAGTACTTC. It specifies CASSQNRYSTEQYF.

The genes are TRBV18 and TRBJ2-2; 10 nucleotides match TRBD1. The length of the CDR3 is 17 residues. Trimming cost V 6 bases and J 4 bases; bases outside gene matches: 11. Germline V CDR1 and CDR2: KGHSH, LQKENI. The CDR3 sequence is CASSLKTGGAGTGELFF. CDR3 bases: TGTGCCAGCTCTCTCAAGACAGGGGGCGCCGGCACCGGGGAGCTGTTTTTT.

The V call is TRBV13, the J call TRBJ2-5; 7 nucleotides line up with TRBD2. Unmatched junction bases numbered 11, after V lost 5 bases and J lost 5 bases. The germline CDR1 and CDR2 sequences are PRHDT and FYEKMQ (reference sequence). The CDR3 totals 15 residues. CDR3 loop: CASSDRDYTPETQYF. In DNA, the CDR3 is TGTGCCAGCAGCGATCGGGACTACACACCTGAGACCCAGTACTTC.

The genes are TRBV9 and TRBJ1-2; D not certain. Trimming took 4 bases from V and 8 from J, leaving 9 bases between them. CDR3 length equals 11 residues. The germline gives CDR1 SGDLS, CDR2 YYNGEE. The CDR3 DNA is TGTGCCAGCAGCTCATTTCAGGGCTACACCTTC. It encodes CASSSFQGYTF.

The V and J genes are TRBV15 and TRBJ1-6, with D tentatively TRBD1 (5 bases). With 4 bases removed from V and 3 bases from J, the gap between germline ends came to 10 bases. Germline assignment: CDR1 LNHNV and CDR2 YYDKDF (reference sequence). The CDR3 is 15 amino acids. The CDR3 reads CATSTAGVYNSPLHF. CDR3 nucleotide sequence: TGTGCCACCAGCACCGCGGGGGTCTATAATTCACCCCTCCACTTT.

This clone was detected only a few times. CDR3 loop: CASSQAAAGTNEQFF. The CDR3 DNA reads as TGTGCCAGCAGCCAAGCGGCCGCAGGAACCAATGAGCAGTTCTTC. The chain carries TRBV4-2 and TRBJ2-1; no reliable D call. Germline values: CDR1 LGHNA, CDR2 YNFKEQ. The CDR3 is 15 residues long. The V gene lost 1 base and the J gene lost 6 bases, with 13 bases spanning the gap.

This chain links TRBV4-2 with TRBJ1-1; 8 positions agree with TRBD1. V dropped 0 bases and J dropped 4; count of bases not matched to a gene: 10. CDR3 length equals 17 residues. Per germline, CDR1 LGHNA and CDR2 YNFKEQ. CDR3 in DNA: TGTGCCAGCAGCCAAGATTTCGGCAGGGGGCGGGTCACTGAAGCTTTCTTT. It codes for CASSQDFGRGRVTEAFF.

The chain uses TRBV18 and TRBJ1-2; 10 bases match TRBD1. J lost 12 bases, V lost 4 bases, and 8 bases had no gene match. The CDR3 is 13 amino acids. Germline lookup yields CDR1 KGHSH and CDR2 LQKENI. CDR3 coding DNA: TGTGCCAGCTCACGACAGGGGGCGAAAACGGACACCTTC. Residues: CASSRQGAKTDTF. Looking up the rest from reference TRBV18 and TRBJ1-2 gives the full variable domain: NAGVMQNPRHLVRRRGQEARLRCSPMKGHSHVYWYRQLPEEGLKFMVYLQKENIIDESGMPKERFSAEFPKEGPSILRIQQVVRGDSAAYFCASSRQGAKTDTFGSGTRLTVV.

The V and J genes are TRBV29-1 and TRBJ1-1; D remains ambiguous. Germline CDR1 is SQVTM and CDR2 is ANQGSEA. The V and J ends lost 2 bases and 2 bases respectively, with 6 bases between them. The CDR3 loop spans 12 amino acids. CDR3 sequence (DNA): TGCAGCGTTGAACGTTCTAACACTGAAGCTTTCTTT. This gives the protein CSVERSNTEAFF.

V gene TRBV6-6 combines with J gene TRBJ2-2; 13 nucleotides align to TRBD2. CDR1 is MNHNY, CDR2 SVGAGI, per germline (reference sequence). The CDR3 is 16 residues long. Trimming took 6 bases from V and 3 from J; bases not matched to a gene: 4. CDR3 region: CASRGLAGVHTGELFF. The DNA of the CDR3 is TGTGCCAGCAGAGGACTAGCGGGAGTACACACCGGGGAGCTGTTTTTT.

This clone was observed a handful of times. The V and J genes are TRBV3-1 (or the pseudogene TRBV3-2) and TRBJ2-7; maybe TRBD1 (5 bases). With 1 base removed from V and 3 bases from J, the gap between germline ends came to 10 bases. Per the germline V gene, CDR1 is LGHDT and CDR2 is YNNKEL (reference sequence). The CDR3 is 14 amino acids. The CDR3 loop reads CASSQVPDSYEQYF. As DNA, the CDR3 is TGTGCCAGCAGCCAAGTTCCTGACAGCTACGAGCAGTACTTC.

This sequence joins TRBV28 and TRBJ1-6; 7 bases line up with TRBD1. V was clipped by 2 bases and J by 10 bases; unmatched bases: 8. The CDR3 extends over 15 amino acids. From germline, CDR1 is MDHEN and CDR2 SYDVKM. CDR3 in DNA: TGTGCCAGCAGTTTAGGGGGACAGAGGTCCTCACCCCTCCACTTT. This encodes CASSLGGQRSSPLHF.

The J gene is TRBJ1-3, the V gene TRBV19; D not certain. This CDR3 spans 13 amino acids. CDR1 and CDR2 (germline): LNHDA, SQIVND (reference sequence). The V end was cut by 6 bases, the J end by 4 bases, with 10 bases between. CDR3 residues: CASRRSLGNTIYF. The DNA of the CDR3 is TGTGCCAGTAGAAGGAGCCTCGGAAACACCATATATTTT.

This chain uses TRBV28 with TRBJ1-2; D remains ambiguous. The CDR3 totals 13 residues. Trimming removed 4 bases at V and 3 bases at J, with 9 bases between. Germline CDR1 is MDHEN and CDR2 is SYDVKM. CDR3 sequence reads: CASSSLSHYGYTF. The DNA for the CDR3 is TGTGCCAGCAGTTCCCTGAGCCACTATGGCTACACCTTC.

The chain is built from TRBV19 and TRBJ1-1; 7 positions agree with TRBD1. V dropped 4 bases and J dropped 1; count of bases not matched to a gene: 3. The CDR3 runs 14 residues. Germline lookup yields CDR1 LNHDA and CDR2 SQIVND (reference sequence). In nucleotides, the CDR3 is TGTGCCAGTAGTAGGGACAGCCGGAACACTGAAGCTTTCTTT. The encoded protein is CASSRDSRNTEAFF.

J is TRBJ1-5 and V is TRBV6-2 or TRBV6-3; TRBD1 agrees at 7 bases. The J segment lost 0 bases and the V segment lost 1 base, leaving 12 bases of the junction unmatched. The CDR3 consists of 19 residues. CDR1 and CDR2 from the germline V gene are MNHEY and SVGEGT. The CDR3 DNA sequence: TGTGCCAGCAGTTACTGGGTCCCGACAGGGCCGTATAGCAATCAGCCCCAGCATTTT. Protein product: CASSYWVPTGPYSNQPQHF.